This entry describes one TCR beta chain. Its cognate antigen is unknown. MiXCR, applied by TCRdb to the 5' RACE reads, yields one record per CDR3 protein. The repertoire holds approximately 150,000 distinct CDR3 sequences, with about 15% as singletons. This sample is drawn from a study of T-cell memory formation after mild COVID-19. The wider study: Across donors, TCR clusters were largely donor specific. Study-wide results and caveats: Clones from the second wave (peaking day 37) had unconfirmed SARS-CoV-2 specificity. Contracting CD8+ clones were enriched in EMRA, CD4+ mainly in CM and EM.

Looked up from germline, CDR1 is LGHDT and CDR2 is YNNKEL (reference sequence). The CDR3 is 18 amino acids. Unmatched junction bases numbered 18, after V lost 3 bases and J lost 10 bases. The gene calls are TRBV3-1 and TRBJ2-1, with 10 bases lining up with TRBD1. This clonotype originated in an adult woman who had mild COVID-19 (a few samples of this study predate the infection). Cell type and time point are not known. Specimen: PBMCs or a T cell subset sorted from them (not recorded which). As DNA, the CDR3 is TGTGCCAGCAGCCATCTAAGCCGGACAGGGGGATTAACGGGAGAGCAGTTCTTC. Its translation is CASSHLSRTGGLTGEQFF.